Below, 8 T cell receptor beta chains from the same sample are listed, as sequenced in a study of blood T cell repertoires in COVID-19. The protocol was immunoSEQ multiplex PCR, while the TCRdb copy is restricted to in-frame clones and leaves out a portion. This table holds some 110,000 clones, under 85% found once. The sequenced sample consisted of peripheral blood. The origin of the receptors is a woman aged 55-70 years with acute or convalescent COVID-19.

This sequence joins TRBV5-6 and TRBJ2-3, with D possibly TRBD1 on 5 matching bases. Trimming removed 5 bases at V and 5 bases at J, with 12 bases between. The CDR3 covers 13 residues. CDR1 and CDR2 (germline): SGHDT, YYEEEE. In DNA, the CDR3 is TGTGCCAGCAGGCCCGCAGGGTTAGATACGCAGTATTTT. This gives the protein CASRPAGLDTQYF.

The V gene is TRBV27, the J gene TRBJ1-5; 9 nucleotides match TRBD1. The CDR3 has 15 amino acids. Germline V gene sequence: CDR1 MNHEY, CDR2 SMNVEV (reference sequence). The trim removed 3 bases at V and 6 bases at J, leaving 6 bases unmatched. CDR3 nucleotides: TGTGCCAGCAGTTTGGGACAGGGATTAGGTCAGCCCCAGCATTTT. This encodes CASSLGQGLGQPQHF.

CDR3 sequence reads: CASSPGTDTQYF. CDR3 bases: TGTGCCAGCAGCCCCGGGACAGATACGCAGTATTTT. The V gene is TRBV5-4, the J gene TRBJ2-3; D is unresolved. CDR1 SGHNT and CDR2 YYREEE come from the germline V gene (reference sequence). The CDR3 is 12 amino acids. V gave up 4 bases and J gave up 3 bases, with 6 bases separating them. Using reference TRBV5-4 and TRBJ2-3 for the parts outside the CDR3, the full variable domain is ETGVTQSPTHLIKTRGQQVTLRCSSQSGHNTVSWYQQALGQGPQFIFQYYREEENGRGNFPPRFSGLQFPNYSSELNVNALELDDSALYLCASSPGTDTQYFGPGTRLTVL.

The chain couples TRBV4-1 to TRBJ1-2, with D unresolved. Germline CDR1 reads MGHRA; CDR2 reads YSYEKL. CDR3 length: 16 residues. V was trimmed by 1 base and J by 7 bases, leaving 19 bases between them. This CDR3 reads CASSQVGSGRSGGYTF. The CDR3 DNA is TGCGCCAGCAGCCAAGTAGGTTCGGGCCGGAGCGGTGGCTACACCTTC.

In this sample, this clone turned up once. The genes are TRBV20-1 and TRBJ2-7; TRBD2 might be the D (5 bases). Per germline, CDR1 DFQATT and CDR2 SNEGSKA (reference sequence). The ends were cut back, 5 bases at V and 10 bases at J, with 15 bases in the middle. There are 11 residues in the CDR3. This CDR3 reads CSAPYREHQYF. CDR3 nucleotides: TGCAGTGCTCCCTATAGGGAGCATCAGTACTTC.

This chain's CDR3 is CASSPRVAGVFGEQFF. The CDR3 coding sequence is TGTGCCAGCAGCCCCCGGGTAGCGGGAGTTTTTGGTGAGCAGTTCTTC. The chain is built from TRBV3-1 (or the pseudogene TRBV3-2) and TRBJ2-1; TRBD2 aligns across 9 bases. The CDR3 contains 16 residues. Germline V gene lookup returns CDR1 LGHDT and CDR2 YNNKEL (reference sequence). Trimming cost V 4 bases and J 9 bases; bases outside gene matches: 13.

V usage is TRBV6-5 and J usage is TRBJ1-1; D possibly corresponds to TRBD1 (6 bases). The V gene lost 5 bases and the J gene lost 1 base, with 8 bases spanning the gap. Germline CDR1 and CDR2: MNHEY and SVGAGI. The CDR3 has 13 amino acids. CDR3 DNA sequence: TGTGCCAGCAGTCAACAGGGGAACACTGAAGCTTTCTTT. Its translation is CASSQQGNTEAFF.

The CDR3 spells CASSATGGYGYTF. As DNA, the CDR3 is TGTGCCAGCAGCGCCACAGGGGGCTATGGCTACACCTTC. The gene calls are TRBV7-9 and TRBJ1-2, with 8 bases fitting TRBD1. The germline V gene has CDR1 SEHNR and CDR2 FQNEAQ (reference sequence). The CDR3 runs to 13 residues. Trimming cost V 5 bases and J 4 bases; bases outside gene matches: 3.